This T cell receptor beta chain was obtained from a study of T cells in Graves' hyperthyroidism and ophthalmopathy (dated by TCRdb to the late 2010s). For the study in its entirety: Peripheral blood was collected at initial diagnosis, before any treatment. To identify TCR V-J signatures that set the groups apart, the researchers used a discovery cohort of 90 to 100 patients, made up of under 45 with Graves' ophthalmopathy and about 59 with stable Graves' hyperthyroidism. Whether ophthalmopathy could be predicted prospectively was tested in an independent validation cohort made up of roughly 19 hyperthyroidism patients plus 17 patients who later progressed to ophthalmopathy. The approximately 95 discovery patients were divided at random into training and test sets in a 7:3 ratio. In addition, the study compared T-cell repertoires in thyroid tissue and in blood from 6 or 7 Graves' hyperthyroidism patients. After blood sampling, hyperthyroidism patients were treated with methimazole at a starting dose of 30 mg daily, and ophthalmopathy patients were treated with high-dose intravenous methylprednisolone. The paper describes TCR Vbeta CDR3 sequencing of about 140 peripheral blood samples, made up of 40 to 45 ophthalmopathy patients, some 80 hyperthyroidism patients and 17 progressor patients.

What the research found in general, with its limitations: No statistical method was used to fix the sample size in advance, and group allocation was not hidden from the investigators. Blood samples also contained most of the expanded thyroid clonotypes (frequency above 0.001), which suggests that blood repertoires may reflect thyroid immune responses. In cross-validation, a model built on a 13 V-J signature told ophthalmopathy apart from stable hyperthyroidism with approximately 91% sensitivity and about 81% specificity, and in testing the same model reached 80%/75%. In validation, progression to ophthalmopathy was predicted by the model with about 70% sensitivity and 72.22% specificity, a median of roughly 6 months before onset.

The germline ends are 8 bases apart after V is trimmed by 3 bases and J by 4 bases. Sequences SGHRS (CDR1) and YFSETQ (CDR2) are obtained from the germline V gene. The CDR3 has 13 amino acids, counting the end cysteine and phenylalanine. Of the read, only the CDR3 DNA is kept; its 39 bases are in frame from base 1. Ophthalmopathy patients had moderately to severely active disease, Clinical Activity Score of at least 3, NOSPECS grade of at least 4, and duration under 3 months. Any patient with an uncontrolled infection, another autoimmune disease, pregnancy or lactation was excluded. Diagnoses were established on the basis of clinical symptoms, serum thyroxine and TRAb, thyroid ultrasound, and orbital computed tomography. PBMCs were isolated from about 10 ml of fresh peripheral blood by Ficoll-Paque density gradient centrifugation. Total RNA was extracted with Trizol reagent, and quality was checked on an Agilent 2100 Bioanalyzer.

The TCR beta CDR3 regions were amplified from the RNA transcripts. The TCR CDR3 was subjected to a first round of RT-PCR using the HTBI primer set and the Qiagen OneStep RT-PCR kit. The libraries were constructed in a second round of multiplex PCR and then size-selected and purified. Paired-end sequencing of the libraries was performed with 100 bp reads on an Illumina HiSeq2000. As for how the authors treated the data: SOAPnuke was used to process the raw data, removing reads that contained adapters or uncalled bases, had a mean Phred below 15, or lacked an exact match to the constant primer or identifier. High-quality paired reads were merged with COPE v1.2.5, and unique nucleotide sequences were defined as clonotypes. Clonotypes were aligned to IMGT TRBV, TRBD and TRBJ reference segments using MiTCR v1.1. Analysis was restricted to V-J combinations with a frequency above 0.0001, which covered 99.2% of repertoires. A TCS score was defined as the ratio between F50 (clonal expansion) and ExV (chaos), using BLOSUM62-based TCRdist between CDR3 peptides within each V-J. Welch's t-statistics and random forest reduced roughly 530 V-J features to 10 to 15, which were used in a naive Bayes classifier (R e1071). TCRdb's own reprocessing of the public reads used fastp at Q25 and MiXCR and kept productive beta chains. Rows with a matching CDR3 protein are joined into one entry that keeps the most common DNA and genes. TCRdb's processing, not the authors' own work, is the source of the V and J calls. The sample yields hundreds of thousands of distinct CDR3 sequences; about 20% were counted once. Around 65% of the sample is in the top ten clones.

Regarding this clonotype: Its recognized antigen is unknown. No much larger clone exists at a distance of one base, and base qualities are not known.

The origin of this receptor is a man aged 30 to 45 with Graves' ophthalmopathy. The sequencing input was blood. The rearranged segments are TRBV5-1 and TRBJ2-1; TRBD2 is a possible D gene, resting on 6 matching bases. The DNA sequence follows: TGCGCCAGCAGCTCCGGGACTTACAATGAGCAGTTCTTC. This encodes CASSSGTYNEQFF. With the rest looked up from the reference TRBV5-1 and TRBJ2-1 genes rather than sequenced, the full variable domain is KAGVTQTPRYLIKTRGQQVTLSCSPISGHRSVSWYQQTPGQGLQFLFEYFSETQRNKGNFPGRFSGRQFSNSRSEMNVSTLELGDSALYLCASSSGTYNEQFFGPGTRLTVL.